Presented here are 23 T cell receptor beta chains from one specimen sequenced in a study of T cell repertoires in cytomegalovirus infection. TCRdb redid the calling of the reads with MiXCR, one entry per CDR3 protein. The sample has 510,000 or so distinct CDR3 sequences, around 27% seen once. Sequenced material: PBMCs. The receptor set was obtained from a human donor in good health (CMV status not recorded). Some clones in this sample may be carry-over from other donors' samples.

This clonotype was seen a handful of times. This CDR3 reads CASRTSGSDEQFF. DNA for the CDR3: TGTGCCAGCCGGACTAGCGGGAGTGATGAGCAGTTCTTC. J is TRBJ2-1 and V is TRBV7-6, with TRBD2 identical over 13 bases. The germline V gene encodes CDR1 SGHVS and CDR2 FNYEAQ. V trimming: 8 bases; J trimming: 8 bases; junction bases outside the gene matches: 3. This CDR3 has 13 residues. The full variable domain, with the rest looked up from reference TRBV7-6 and TRBJ2-1, is GAGVSQSPRYKVTKRGQDVALRCDPISGHVSLYWYRQALGQGPEFLTYFNYEAQQDKSGLPNDRFSAERPEGSISTLTIQRTEQRDSAMYRCASRTSGSDEQFFGPGTRLTVL.

J is TRBJ2-7 and V is TRBV6-2 or TRBV6-3; D remains unclear. This CDR3 comprises 14 residues. V was shortened by 4 bases and J by 5 bases, with 15 bases between the two germline ends. CDR1 and CDR2 (germline): MNHEY, SVGEGT. The CDR3 nucleotides are TGTGCCAGCAGTTTCCATTCCGGAGTTGACGAGCAGTACGTC. Translating it yields CASSFHSGVDEQYV.

The chain has TRBV3-1 and TRBJ2-5; 12 nucleotides line up with TRBD2. The germline CDR1 and CDR2 sequences are LGHDT and YNNKEL (reference sequence). After removal of 4 bases from V and 1 base from J, the junction contained 7 bases not matched to a gene. CDR3 length equals 17 residues. For the CDR3, the DNA is TGTGCCAGCAGCCTCCGACTAGCGGGAGCGATCCAAGAGACCCAGTACTTC. Amino acids: CASSLRLAGAIQETQYF.

This clonotype showed up just a few times. The chain employs TRBV11-2 and TRBJ2-7; D is undetermined. Germline V lookup: CDR1 SGHAT, CDR2 FQNNGV. This CDR3 is 14 amino acids long. The V gene lost 4 bases and the J gene lost 4 bases, with 14 bases spanning the gap. This chain's CDR3 is CASSSIVAEYEQYV. CDR3 DNA sequence: TGTGCCAGCAGCTCAATAGTTGCGGAGTACGAGCAGTACGTC.

CDR3: CASYSLGQGSGYTF. The CDR3 DNA follows: TGTGCCAGCTATAGTCTCGGACAGGGCTCTGGCTACACCTTC. The chain employs TRBV28 and TRBJ1-2, with 8 bases matching TRBD1. The V gene end was trimmed by 8 bases and the J gene end by 7 bases; junction bases not matched to a gene: 12. Germline CDR1 reads MDHEN; CDR2 reads SYDVKM. This CDR3 has 14 residues.

This sequence joins TRBV11-2 and TRBJ2-1; TRBD1 matches 9 bases. Germline V CDR1 and CDR2: SGHAT, FQNNGV. V was pared by 4 bases and J by 9 bases, with 7 bases of the junction left unmatched. The CDR3 loop spans 14 amino acids. The CDR3 DNA reads TGTGCCAGCAGCTCGCACAGGGGGCACAGTGAGCAGTTCTTC. It is translated as CASSSHRGHSEQFF.

This clonotype appeared many times. The V call is TRBV7-2, the J call TRBJ1-1; 7 nucleotides line up with TRBD1. V shed 4 bases, J shed 0 bases, and the junction held 5 bases outside the gene matches. The CDR3 consists of 15 residues. CDR1 is SGHTA, CDR2 FQGNSA, per germline. CDR3 sequence (DNA): TGTGCCAGCAGCTATAGACAGGGTATGAACACTGAAGCTTTCTTT. Translating it yields CASSYRQGMNTEAFF. Complete variable domain (other parts from reference TRBV7-2 and TRBJ1-1): GAGVSQSPSNKVTEKGKDVELRCDPISGHTALYWYRQSLGQGLEFLIYFQGNSAPDKSGLPSDRFSAERTGGSVSTLTIQRTQQEDSAVYLCASSYRQGMNTEAFFGQGTRLTVV.

About this clonotype itself: A read error may be the cause here, since a much bigger clone is one base away. The chain links TRBV12-3 or TRBV12-4 to TRBJ1-5, with D possibly TRBD1 on 5 matching bases. The CDR3 runs to 14 residues. The DNA for the CDR3 is TGTGCCAGCAGCGACAGTTCCAACAATCAGCCCCAGGATTTT. It is translated as CASSDSSNNQPQDF.

The V and J genes are TRBV30 and TRBJ2-5; 9 bases agree with TRBD1. The V gene end was trimmed by 7 bases and the J gene end by 4 bases; junction bases not matched to a gene: 1. Germline-derived CDR1 and CDR2 are GTSNPN and SVGIG (reference sequence). There are 11 residues in the CDR3. The CDR3 sequence: CASQGAETQYF. The CDR3 nucleotides are TGTGCCTCACAGGGGGCAGAGACCCAGTACTTC.

The rearrangement joins TRBV7-9 to TRBJ2-5, with TRBD2 matching over 8 bases. The germline gives CDR1 SEHNR, CDR2 FQNEAQ (reference sequence). The CDR3 covers 15 residues. The junction had 6 bases not matched to a gene; V was cut back by 2 bases and J by 4 bases. Written as DNA, the CDR3 is TGTGCCAGCAGCTTACCCGGGAGGGCGGGAGAGACCCAGTACTTC. It codes for CASSLPGRAGETQYF.

The chain employs TRBV5-1 and TRBJ2-5, with D perhaps assigned TRBD1 or TRBD2 (5 bases each). The V and J ends lost 0 bases and 5 bases respectively, with 14 bases between them. In germline, CDR1 is SGHRS, CDR2 YFSETQ. There are 15 residues in the CDR3. The CDR3 loop reads CASSLEGQGGETQYF. The CDR3 DNA sequence: TGCGCCAGCAGCTTGGAAGGGCAGGGCGGGGAGACCCAGTACTTC.

This clonotype was counted ten times or more. The CDR3, as DNA: TGTGCCAGCAGCTTAGGTTTGGGAGGGAACAATGAGCAGTTCTTC. Translated: CASSLGLGGNNEQFF. The chain uses TRBV11-3 and TRBJ2-1; 7 nucleotides agree with TRBD2. This CDR3 spans 15 amino acids. Germline CDR1 is SGHNT and CDR2 is YENEEA. With 1 base clipped from V and 5 bases from J, the junction kept 5 bases outside the gene matches.

The chain links TRBV28 to TRBJ1-6, with 11 bases identical to TRBD1. The CDR3 spans 15 residues. The V segment lost 6 bases and the J segment 10 bases; nucleotides outside the gene matches: 8. CDR1 MDHEN and CDR2 SYDVKM come from the germline V gene. CDR3 protein: CASRLTGTGGSPLHF. The CDR3 DNA reads as TGTGCCAGCAGATTAACCGGGACAGGGGGATCACCCCTCCACTTT.

This clonotype has just a few counts. The gene calls are TRBV11-3 and TRBJ2-1; 9 positions agree with TRBD2. Per germline, CDR1 SGHNT and CDR2 YENEEA. This CDR3 comprises 14 residues. V was pared by 8 bases and J by 7 bases, with 9 bases of the junction left unmatched. This CDR3 is CASLAGGGVNEQFF. In DNA form, the CDR3 reads TGTGCCAGCCTTGCGGGAGGGGGTGTTAATGAGCAGTTCTTC.

This clonotype has only one observation. This chain connects TRBV11-2 to TRBJ2-3, with TRBD2 identical over 8 bases. The CDR3 contains 15 residues. CDR1 SGHAT and CDR2 FQNNGV come from the germline V gene. Trimming took 6 bases from V and 4 from J; bases not matched to a gene: 9. CDR3 nucleotides: TGTGCCAGCAGTAAAGGGCGGGGGGCGGCAGATACGCAGTATTTT. Translated, it gives CASSKGRGAADTQYF.

The chain recombines TRBV7-3 with TRBJ2-3; D remains ambiguous. V lost 5 bases to trimming and J lost 4 bases, with 19 bases between them. The CDR3 runs to 16 residues. Germline loops: CDR1 SGHTA, CDR2 FQGTGA. CDR3 residues: CASSRKNTQAPDTQYF. The CDR3 DNA follows: TGTGCCAGCAGCCGAAAAAATACCCAGGCTCCAGATACGCAGTATTTT.

V is TRBV20-1 and J is TRBJ1-6; no firm D call. The CDR3 runs to 16 residues. V gave up 5 bases and J gave up 0 bases, with 14 bases separating them. CDR1 is DFQATT, CDR2 SNEGSKA, per germline (reference sequence). The CDR3 region is CSAFPPGTSYNSPLHF. CDR3 sequence (DNA): TGCAGTGCTTTCCCCCCCGGTACCTCCTATAATTCACCCCTCCACTTT.

This clonotype was observed a few times. V is TRBV27 and J is TRBJ2-3; unclear D gene. Germline CDR1 is MNHEY and CDR2 is SMNVEV (reference sequence). The CDR3 contains 15 residues. The ends were cut back, 6 bases at V and 1 base at J, with 14 bases in the middle. The DNA for the CDR3 is TGTGCCAGCAGCCCTCTTCTGTACGGCACAGATACGCAGTATTTT. Amino acid sequence: CASSPLLYGTDTQYF.

The rearrangement joins TRBV4-1 to TRBJ2-1; TRBD2 is a possible D gene (5 bases). CDR3 length: 17 residues. Trimming removed 0 bases at V and 4 bases at J, with 16 bases between. Germline V gene data show CDR1 as MGHRA and CDR2 as YSYEKL. The CDR3: CASSQDGGASRYNEQFF. CDR3 in DNA: TGCGCCAGCAGCCAAGATGGAGGCGCATCGAGATACAATGAGCAGTTCTTC.

This chain joins TRBV2 and TRBJ2-1; TRBD2 aligns across 11 bases. Germline CDR1 is SNHLY and CDR2 is FYNNEI. The junction had 5 bases not matched to a gene; V was cut back by 0 bases and J by 10 bases. The CDR3 has 15 residues. CDR3 DNA: TGTGCCAGCAGTGAAGCGCTTAGACTAGCGGGGGAGCAGTTCTTC. Translating it yields CASSEALRLAGEQFF.

The chain is built from TRBV29-1 and TRBJ1-2; D unclear. Per the germline V gene, CDR1 is SQVTM and CDR2 is ANQGSEA. This CDR3 comprises 14 residues. V was clipped by 2 bases and J by 4 bases, with 14 bases between them. Written as DNA, the CDR3 is TGCAGCGTTGAATGGGTGAGACACCTCTATGGCTACACCTTC. Its translation: CSVEWVRHLYGYTF. Looking up the rest from reference TRBV29-1 and TRBJ1-2 gives the full variable domain: SAVISQKPSRDICQRGTSLTIQCQVDSQVTMMFWYRQQPGQSLTLIATANQGSEATYESGFVIDKFPISRPNLTFSTLTVSNMSPEDSSIYLCSVEWVRHLYGYTFGSGTRLTVV.

This chain connects TRBV7-6 to TRBJ2-7; possible D gene TRBD2, 5 bases. This CDR3 has 13 residues. Germline CDR1 SGHVS, CDR2 FNYEAQ. V was clipped by 5 bases and J by 6 bases, with 14 bases between them. CDR3 DNA: TGTGCCAGCAGCGCGCCTGGGAGAGGCGAGCAGTACGTC. It codes for CASSAPGRGEQYV.

The rearrangement joins TRBV27 to TRBJ2-7, with 11 bases identical to TRBD2. The ends lost 3 bases at V and 0 bases at J; junction bases unmatched: 4. CDR1 and CDR2 (germline): MNHEY, SMNVEV (reference sequence). The CDR3 has 16 amino acids. The CDR3 loop is CASSFLGTSGSYEQYF. CDR3 DNA: TGTGCCAGCAGTTTCCTGGGGACTAGCGGCTCCTACGAGCAGTACTTC.